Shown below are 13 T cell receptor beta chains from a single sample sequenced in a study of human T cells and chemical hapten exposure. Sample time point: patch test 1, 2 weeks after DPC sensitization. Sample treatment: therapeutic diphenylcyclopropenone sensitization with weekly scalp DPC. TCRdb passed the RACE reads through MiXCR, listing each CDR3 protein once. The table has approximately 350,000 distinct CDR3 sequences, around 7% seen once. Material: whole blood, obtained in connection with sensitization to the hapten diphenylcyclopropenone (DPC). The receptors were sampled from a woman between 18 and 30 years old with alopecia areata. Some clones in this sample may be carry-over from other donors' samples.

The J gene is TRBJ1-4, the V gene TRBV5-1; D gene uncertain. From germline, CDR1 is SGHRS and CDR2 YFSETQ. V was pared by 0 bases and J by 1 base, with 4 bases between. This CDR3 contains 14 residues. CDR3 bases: TGCGCCAGCAGCTTGGGAATAACTAATGAAAAACTGTTTTTT. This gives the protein CASSLGITNEKLFF.

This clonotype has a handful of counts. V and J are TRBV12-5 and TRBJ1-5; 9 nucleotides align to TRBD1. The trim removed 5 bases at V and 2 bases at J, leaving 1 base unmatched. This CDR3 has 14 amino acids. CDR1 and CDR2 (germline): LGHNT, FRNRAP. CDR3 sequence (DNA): TGTGCTAGTGGTCGGGACAGGGGCAATCAGCCCCAGCATTTT. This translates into CASGRDRGNQPQHF.

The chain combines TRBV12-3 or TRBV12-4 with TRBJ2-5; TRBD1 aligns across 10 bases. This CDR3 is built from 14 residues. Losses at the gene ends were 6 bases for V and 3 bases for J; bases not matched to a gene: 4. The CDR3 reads CASRPGTGEETQYF. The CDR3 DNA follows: TGTGCCAGCAGGCCCGGGACAGGGGAAGAGACCCAGTACTTC.

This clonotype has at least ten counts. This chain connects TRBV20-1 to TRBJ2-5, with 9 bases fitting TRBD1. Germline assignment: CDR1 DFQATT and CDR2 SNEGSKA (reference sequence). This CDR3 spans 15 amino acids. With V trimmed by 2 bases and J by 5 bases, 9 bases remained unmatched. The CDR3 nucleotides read TGCAGTGCTAGACTAGAACAGGGGGCTCAGGAGACCCAGTACTTC. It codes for CSARLEQGAQETQYF.

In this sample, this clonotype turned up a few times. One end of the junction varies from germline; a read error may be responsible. For the CDR3, the DNA is TGTGCCAGCAGATTAGACAGGGGGCCGCGTAACACTGAAGCTTTCTTT. Protein product: CASRLDRGPRNTEAFF. The V gene is TRBV12-3 or TRBV12-4, the J gene TRBJ1-1; 10 nucleotides match TRBD1. This CDR3 is 16 amino acids long.

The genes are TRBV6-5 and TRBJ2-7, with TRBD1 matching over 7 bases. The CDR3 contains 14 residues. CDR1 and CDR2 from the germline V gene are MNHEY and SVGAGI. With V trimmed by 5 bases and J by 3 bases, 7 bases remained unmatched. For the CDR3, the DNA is TGTGCCAGCAGTCCCGGGACAGCCTACTACGAGCAGTACTTC. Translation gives CASSPGTAYYEQYF.

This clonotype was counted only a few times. The CDR3 DNA reads as TGCGCCAGCAGCTTGGGATCCCGCTATAGAGCTGAAGCTTTCTTT. Translated: CASSLGSRYRAEAFF. The chain joins TRBV5-1 to TRBJ1-1; no clear D. The CDR3 runs to 15 residues. V was cut by 0 bases and J by 6 bases, with 15 bases left in between. Germline lookup yields CDR1 SGHRS and CDR2 YFSETQ.

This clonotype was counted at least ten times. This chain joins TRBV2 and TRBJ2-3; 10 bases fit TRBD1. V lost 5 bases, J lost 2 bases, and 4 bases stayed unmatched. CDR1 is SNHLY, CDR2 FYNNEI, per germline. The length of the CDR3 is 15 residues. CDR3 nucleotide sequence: TGTGCCAGCAGTTCGGACAGGGGGGCCACAGATACGCAGTATTTT. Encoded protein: CASSSDRGATDTQYF.

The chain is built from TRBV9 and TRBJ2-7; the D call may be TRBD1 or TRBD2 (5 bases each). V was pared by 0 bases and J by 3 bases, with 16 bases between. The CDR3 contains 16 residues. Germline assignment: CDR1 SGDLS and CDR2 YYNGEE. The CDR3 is CASSVDHPGRNYEQYF. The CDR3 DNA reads TGTGCCAGCAGCGTAGACCATCCGGGACGGAACTACGAGCAGTACTTC.

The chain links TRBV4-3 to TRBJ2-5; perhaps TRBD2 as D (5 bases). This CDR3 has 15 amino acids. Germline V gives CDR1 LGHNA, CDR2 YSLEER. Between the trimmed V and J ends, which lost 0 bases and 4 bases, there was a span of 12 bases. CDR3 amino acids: CASSQESGVLETQYF. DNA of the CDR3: TGCGCCAGCAGCCAAGAGTCCGGGGTGCTAGAGACCCAGTACTTC.

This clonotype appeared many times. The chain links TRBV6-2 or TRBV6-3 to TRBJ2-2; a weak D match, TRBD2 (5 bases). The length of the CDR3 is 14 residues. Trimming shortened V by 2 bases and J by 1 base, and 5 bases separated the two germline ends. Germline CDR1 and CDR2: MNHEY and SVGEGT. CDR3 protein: CASSYRGNTGELFF. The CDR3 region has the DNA TGTGCCAGCAGTTACCGGGGGAACACCGGGGAGCTGTTTTTT.

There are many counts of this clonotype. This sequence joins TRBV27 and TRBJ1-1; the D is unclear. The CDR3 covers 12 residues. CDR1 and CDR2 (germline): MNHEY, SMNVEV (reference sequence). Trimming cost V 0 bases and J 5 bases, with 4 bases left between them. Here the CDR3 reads CASSLSGTEAFF. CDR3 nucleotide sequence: TGTGCCAGCAGTTTATCCGGGACTGAAGCTTTCTTT.

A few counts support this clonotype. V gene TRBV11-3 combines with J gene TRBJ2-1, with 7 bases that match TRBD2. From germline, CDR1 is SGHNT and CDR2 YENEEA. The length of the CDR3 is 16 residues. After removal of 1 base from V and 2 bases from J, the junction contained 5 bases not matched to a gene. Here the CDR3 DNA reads TGTGCCAGCAGCTTAGGCCCGGGGGGTGCCTACAATGAGCAGTTCTTC. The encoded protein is CASSLGPGGAYNEQFF.